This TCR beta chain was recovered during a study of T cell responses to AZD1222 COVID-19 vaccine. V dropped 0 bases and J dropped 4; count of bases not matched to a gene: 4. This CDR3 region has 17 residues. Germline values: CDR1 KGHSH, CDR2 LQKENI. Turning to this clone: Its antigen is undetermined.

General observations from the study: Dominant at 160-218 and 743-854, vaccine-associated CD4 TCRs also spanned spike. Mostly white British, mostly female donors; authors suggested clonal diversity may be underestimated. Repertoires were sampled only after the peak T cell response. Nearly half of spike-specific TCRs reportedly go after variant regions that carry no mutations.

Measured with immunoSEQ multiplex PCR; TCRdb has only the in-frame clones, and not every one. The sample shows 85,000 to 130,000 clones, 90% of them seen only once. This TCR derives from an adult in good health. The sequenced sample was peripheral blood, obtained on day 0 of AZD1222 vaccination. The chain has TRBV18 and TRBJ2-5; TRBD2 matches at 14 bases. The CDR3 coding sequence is TGTGCCAGCTCACCACCGGGGACTAGCGGGAGTCTAGAGACCCAGTACTTC. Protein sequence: CASSPPGTSGSLETQYF.